This TCR beta chain is from a study of blood T cell repertoires in COVID-19 (dated by TCRdb to 2018 to 2020). Broadly, across the study: The collaborator samples originated in the United States, Italy and Spain and spanned the acute and convalescent phases of COVID-19. Samples were obtained from the ongoing ImmuneRACE study (first 160 participants) and from roughly 1,300 subjects provided by 6 global collaborators. Where HLA class I and class II types were available, the types were taken from metadata supplied by the sample provider, not from assay-based typing. The material from the prospective study consisted of cDNA or gDNA derived from T cells, B-cell-depleted T cells, or PBMCs. The sample metadata nearly always contained a de-identified subject ID, COVID-19 status, age in years and sex. The repertoires were released in a freely available public database meant as a resource for research on the immune response to SARS-CoV-2. Subjects who had been exposed to COVID-19, were actively infected with it, or had recovered from it provided the deeply sampled blood TCRbeta repertoires that made up the dataset. Points the paper makes about the study in general: The amount of clinical and demographic metadata varied by source and participant and was provided uncurated.

Each collaborating institution followed its own protocols to collect whole blood in K2EDTA tubes. For TCRbeta analysis, collaborators shipped samples as frozen whole blood, isolated PBMCs, or DNA extracted from either of those sample types. TCRbeta CDR3 regions were amplified from genomic DNA by means of the immunoSEQ Assay, a bias-controlled multiplex PCR. Per the source publication's procedure: Nucleated cell counts per sample were estimated from amplification of reference gene primers within the assay. To quantify the absolute abundance of each unique TCRbeta CDR3 rearrangement, sequence reads were collapsed and filtered. For each sample, productive Simpson clonality was calculated as the square root of Simpson's diversity index across productive rearrangements. Entries here come from immuneACCESS through TCRdb and include only in-frame sequences with V and J called. Some clones fail to appear in such tables; in the studies checked, an unresolved V gene covers under half of the shortfall, and the cause of the remainder is unknown. V and J calls and clone size are copied from that table; D and trimming were computed from the DNA. The sample table holds over 85,000 clones, of which around four fifths were seen once. Clones ranked in the top ten supply around 4.5% of the sample.

The germline V gene specifies LGHNA as CDR1 and YSLEER as CDR2. The CDR3, from cysteine to phenylalanine, totals 13 residues. Just CDR3 DNA is preserved here, 39 bases in frame from base 1. The junction shows trimming of 1 base on V and 2 bases on J, plus 3 bases between the germline ends. Concerning this clone itself: What this receptor recognizes is not known. Qualities for individual bases were not recorded, and no much larger clone is one base off.

The rearrangement joined TRBV4-3 to TRBJ2-1; the D gene cannot be named for sure. Source material: peripheral blood. The receptor was isolated from a human donor in a cohort sampled during active COVID-19. The CDR3 protein sequence reads: CASSQAAYNEQFF. The DNA sequence follows: TGCGCCAGCAGCCAAGCGGCCTACAATGAGCAGTTCTTC.